This T cell receptor (beta chain) is from a study of CD4+ T cells in melanoma. Findings and limits, study-wide: Reportedly, melanoma neoantigen-specific CD4+ T cells showed varied differentiation states. A reported correlation linked neoantigen-specific CD4+ T cells to CD8+, macrophage and B cell function.

Germline CDR1 and CDR2: KGHSH and LQKENI. V dropped 0 bases and J dropped 3; count of bases not matched to a gene: 5. This CDR3 spans 15 amino acids. TCRdb's copy holds only in-frame clones and misses some; the assay was immunoSEQ multiplex PCR. This table holds about 110,000 clones, roughly 90% found once. Worth noting for this clone: Its matching antigen is unknown.

Input material: peripheral blood. This sequence was found in a human donor with melanoma. The gene calls are TRBV18 and TRBJ2-7, with TRBD1 matching 7 bases. The CDR3 reads CASSPPSRQGYEQYF. CDR3 DNA: TGTGCCAGCTCACCACCGTCGAGACAGGGCTACGAGCAGTACTTC.